This entry features one T cell receptor beta chain sequence. Several immunoSEQ 96-well plates shared each subset's DNA, each plate a replicate. The sorted-subset replicate PCRs were given roughly 200 ng DNA, which is about 29,000 T cell genomes. The protocol was immunoSEQ multiplex PCR, while the TCRdb copy is restricted to in-frame clones and leaves out a portion. The data contain about 2.4 million clones, 93% of them seen just once; the ten biggest clones take up approximately 0.37%. Per the germline V gene, CDR1 is SGHRS and CDR2 is YFSETQ. J gave up 4 bases and V 3 bases, and 8 bases lay outside the gene matches. The CDR3 is 15 residues long. The data were taken from a study of shared clonotypes between healthy human individuals.

The chain is built from TRBV5-1 and TRBJ2-7, with TRBD2 identical over 9 bases. The TCR originated in a man aged 18 to 30 in good health. Some clones in this sample may be carry-over from other donors' samples. The sequenced sample consisted of naive CD4+ T cells from PBMCs. The subset here: CD45RA+ positively selected. DNA for the CDR3: TGCGCCAGCAGCTCATTAGCGGGAGCTAATTACGAGCAGTACTTC. Translation: CASSSLAGANYEQYF.